Shown below are 8 T cell receptor beta chains from a single sample sequenced in a study of OX40 agonist ivuxolimab in advanced cancers. This table comes from immunoSEQ multiplex PCR, and its TCRdb copy is limited to in-frame clones, with some not included. The repertoire includes around 65,000 clones, roughly 90% of them detected once, and roughly 20% sits in the top ten. The sample was CD4+ or CD8+ T cells sorted from blood, taken in a trial of the OX40 agonist ivuxolimab. Receptors were obtained from an adult with an advanced solid tumor such as melanoma, head and neck, liver or kidney cancer.

CDR3 in DNA: TGTGCCATCAAGTCCCCCTACGAGCAGTACTTC. Protein sequence: CAIKSPYEQYF. The chain is built from TRBV10-3 and TRBJ2-7, with D unclear. Germline CDR1 is ENHRY and CDR2 is SYGVKD. V lost 7 bases and J lost 2, with 6 bases in between. The CDR3 is made up of 11 amino acids.

On this clone: This same CDR3 is encoded by further DNA sequences in the sample. The chain couples TRBV7-6 to TRBJ2-7; TRBD1 matches 9 bases. Trimming took 4 bases from V and 2 from J; bases not matched to a gene: 3. The CDR3 runs 14 residues. Germline loops: CDR1 SGHVS, CDR2 FNYEAQ. For the CDR3, the DNA is TGTGCCAGCAGCTCGGGACAGGGCGCCTACGAGCAGTACTTC. Translated: CASSSGQGAYEQYF.

The chain uses TRBV7-6 and TRBJ1-4; D remains unclear. V dropped 0 bases and J dropped 14 bases, with 1 base sitting between them. The CDR3 runs 9 residues. The germline V gene has CDR1 SGHVS and CDR2 FNYEAQ. CDR3 bases: TGTGCCAGCAGCTTAGCCCTGTTTTTT. This codes for CASSLALFF.

The V call is TRBV4-1, the J call TRBJ1-6; D possibly corresponds to TRBD1 (5 bases). Deletions cut 0 bases from V and 7 bases from J, with 13 bases between. CDR1 and CDR2 (germline): MGHRA, YSYEKL. This CDR3 has 16 amino acids. CDR3 in DNA: TGCGCCAGCAGCCAAGACGGGGGACCGTGGAATTCACCCCTCCACTTT. This encodes CASSQDGGPWNSPLHF.

The V and J genes are TRBV27 and TRBJ1-6; TRBD1 is a possible D gene (5 bases). Trimming stripped 3 bases from V and 1 base from J, with 7 bases between. CDR1 is MNHEY, CDR2 SMNVEV, per germline (reference sequence). This CDR3 spans 15 amino acids. CDR3 sequence reads: CASSLSGSYNSPLHF. CDR3 in DNA: TGTGCCAGCAGTTTGTCAGGGTCCTATAATTCACCCCTCCACTTT.

The chain recombines TRBV6-1 with TRBJ2-2; D not resolved. The CDR3 is 11 amino acids. Germline V gives CDR1 MNHNS, CDR2 SASEGT. The V and J ends lost 5 bases and 6 bases respectively, with 4 bases between them. The CDR3 DNA is TGTGCCAGCAGTTATCCCGGGGAGCTGTTTTTT. Translation: CASSYPGELFF.

The rearrangement links TRBV7-9 to TRBJ2-2, with D hard to call. Deletions cut 10 bases from V and 5 bases from J, with 20 bases between. The CDR3 consists of 15 residues. CDR1 is SEHNR, CDR2 FQNEAQ, per germline (reference sequence). CDR3 region: CATRKKDRRTGELFF. The CDR3 nucleotides are TGTGCCACCCGAAAGAAAGATCGGAGAACCGGGGAGCTGTTTTTT. Using reference TRBV7-9 and TRBJ2-2 for the parts outside the CDR3, the full variable domain is DTGVSQNPRHKITKRGQNVTFRCDPISEHNRLYWYRQTLGQGPEFLTYFQNEAQLEKSRLLSDRFSAERPKGSFSTLEIQRTEQGDSAMYLCATRKKDRRTGELFFGEGSRLTVL.

This sequence joins TRBV5-5 and TRBJ2-7; 8 positions agree with TRBD1. Losses at the gene ends were 6 bases for V and 5 bases for J; bases not matched to a gene: 13. CDR3 size: 15 residues. Germline-derived CDR1 and CDR2 are SGHKS and YYEKEE (reference sequence). As DNA, the CDR3 is TGTGCCAGCAACAACTTCAGACAGGGGACGAACGAGCAGTACTTC. Amino acid sequence: CASNNFRQGTNEQYF.